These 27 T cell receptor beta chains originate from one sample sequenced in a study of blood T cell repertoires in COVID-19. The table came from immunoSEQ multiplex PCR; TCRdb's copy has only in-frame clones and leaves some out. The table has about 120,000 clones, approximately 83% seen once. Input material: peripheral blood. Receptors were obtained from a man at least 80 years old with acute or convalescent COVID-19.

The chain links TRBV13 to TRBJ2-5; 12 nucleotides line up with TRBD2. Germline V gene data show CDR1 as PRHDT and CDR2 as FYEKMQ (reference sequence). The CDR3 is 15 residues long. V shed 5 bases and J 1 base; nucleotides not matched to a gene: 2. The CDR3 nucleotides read TGTGCCAGCAGCCTAGCGGGGGGGCGCCAAGAGACCCAGTACTTC. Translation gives CASSLAGGRQETQYF.

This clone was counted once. CDR3 nucleotide sequence: TGTGCCAGCAGACAAAGCGACAGGGACGAGCAGTACTTC. Translation: CASRQSDRDEQYF. This chain connects TRBV12-3 or TRBV12-4 to TRBJ2-7, with 7 nucleotides matching TRBD1. The CDR3 loop spans 13 amino acids. V was pared by 6 bases and J by 5 bases, with 7 bases of the junction left unmatched.

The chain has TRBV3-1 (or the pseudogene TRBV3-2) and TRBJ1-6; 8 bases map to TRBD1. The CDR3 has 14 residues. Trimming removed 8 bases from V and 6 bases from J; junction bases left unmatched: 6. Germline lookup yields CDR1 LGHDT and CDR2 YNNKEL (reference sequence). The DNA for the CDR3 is TGTGCCAGCCAACAGGGGGACGTTAATTCACCCCTCCACTTT. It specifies CASQQGDVNSPLHF.

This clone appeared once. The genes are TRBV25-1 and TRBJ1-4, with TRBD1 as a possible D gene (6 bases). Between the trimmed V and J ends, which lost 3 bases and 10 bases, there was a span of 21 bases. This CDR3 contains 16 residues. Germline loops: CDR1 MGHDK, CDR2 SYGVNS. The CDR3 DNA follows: TGTGCCAGCAGTGACACTACAGGGAAAGGGTCTGGAAAACTGTTTTTT. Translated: CASSDTTGKGSGKLFF.

The CDR3 DNA sequence: TGTGCCAGCAGCTTATTGGGACAGGGGACTGAAGCTTTCTTT. This gives the protein CASSLLGQGTEAFF. The rearrangement uses TRBV7-2 and TRBJ1-1, with TRBD1 identical over 10 bases. Per the germline V gene, CDR1 is SGHTA and CDR2 is FQGNSA. This CDR3 is 14 amino acids long. J lost 5 bases, V lost 2 bases, and 2 bases had no gene match.

This CDR3 reads CSAAAGAPFF. CDR3 coding DNA: TGCAGTGCTGCGGCGGGAGCGCCGTTCTTC. This rearrangement joins TRBV20-1 to TRBJ2-1; TRBD2 matches 7 bases. V shed 5 bases, J shed 15 bases, and the junction held 7 bases outside the gene matches. This CDR3 is 10 amino acids long. Germline lookup yields CDR1 DFQATT and CDR2 SNEGSKA (reference sequence).

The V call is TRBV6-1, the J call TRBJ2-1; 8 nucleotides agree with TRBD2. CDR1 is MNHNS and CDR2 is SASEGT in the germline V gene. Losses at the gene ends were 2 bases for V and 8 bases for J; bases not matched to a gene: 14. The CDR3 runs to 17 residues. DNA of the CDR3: TGTGCCAGCAGTGAACAGGCTAGGACTAGCAGTACATATGAGCAGTTCTTC. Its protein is CASSEQARTSSTYEQFF.

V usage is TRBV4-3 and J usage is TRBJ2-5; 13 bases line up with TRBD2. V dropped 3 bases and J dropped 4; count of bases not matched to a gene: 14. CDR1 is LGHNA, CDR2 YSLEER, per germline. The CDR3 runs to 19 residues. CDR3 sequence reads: CASSQDRTSGSNWGETQYF. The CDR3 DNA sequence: TGCGCCAGCAGCCAGGATCGGACTAGCGGGAGTAACTGGGGAGAGACCCAGTACTTC.

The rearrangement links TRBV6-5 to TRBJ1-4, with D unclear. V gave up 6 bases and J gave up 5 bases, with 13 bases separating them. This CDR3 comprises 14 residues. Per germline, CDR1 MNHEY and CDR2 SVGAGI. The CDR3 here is CASSFTVLNEKLFF. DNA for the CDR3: TGTGCCAGCAGCTTCACAGTGTTGAATGAAAAACTGTTTTTT.

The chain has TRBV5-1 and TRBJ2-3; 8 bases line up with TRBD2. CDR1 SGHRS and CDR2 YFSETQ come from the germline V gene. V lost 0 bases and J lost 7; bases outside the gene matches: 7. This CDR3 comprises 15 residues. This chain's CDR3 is CASSLVGNSGNTQYF. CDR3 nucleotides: TGCGCCAGCAGCTTGGTCGGGAATAGCGGGAATACGCAGTATTTT.

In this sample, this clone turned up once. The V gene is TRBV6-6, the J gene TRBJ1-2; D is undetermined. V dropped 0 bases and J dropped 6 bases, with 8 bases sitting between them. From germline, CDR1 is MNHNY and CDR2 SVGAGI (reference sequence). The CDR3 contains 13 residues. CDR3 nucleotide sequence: TGTGCCAGCAGTTACTCGGAGTACGATGGCTACACCTTC. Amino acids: CASSYSEYDGYTF.

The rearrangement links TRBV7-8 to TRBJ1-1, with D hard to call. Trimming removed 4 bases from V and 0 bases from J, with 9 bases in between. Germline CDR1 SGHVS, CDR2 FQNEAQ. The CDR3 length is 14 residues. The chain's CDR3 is CASSSYTMNTEAFF. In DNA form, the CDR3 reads TGTGCCAGCAGCTCATACACCATGAACACTGAAGCTTTCTTT.

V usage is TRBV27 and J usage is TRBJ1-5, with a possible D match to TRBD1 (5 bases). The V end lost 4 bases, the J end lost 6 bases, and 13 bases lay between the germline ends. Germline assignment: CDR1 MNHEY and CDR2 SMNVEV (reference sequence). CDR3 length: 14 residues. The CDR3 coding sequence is TGTGCCAGCAGTTCGCAGGGAGGTGGTCAGCCCCAGCATTTT. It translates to CASSSQGGGQPQHF.

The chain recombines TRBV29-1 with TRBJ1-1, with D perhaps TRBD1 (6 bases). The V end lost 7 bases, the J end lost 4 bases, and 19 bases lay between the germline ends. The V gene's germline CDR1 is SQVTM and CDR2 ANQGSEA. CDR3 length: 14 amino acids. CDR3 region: CSARPGGQATEAFF. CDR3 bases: TGCAGCGCGCGACCGGGGGGGCAGGCCACTGAAGCTTTCTTT.

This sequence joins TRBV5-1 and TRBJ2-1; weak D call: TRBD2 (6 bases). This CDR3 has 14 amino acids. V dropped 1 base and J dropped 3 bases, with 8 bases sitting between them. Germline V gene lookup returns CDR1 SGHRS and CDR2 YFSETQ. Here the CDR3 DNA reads TGCGCCAGCAGCTTGCGGGAGTACTACAATGAGCAGTTCTTC. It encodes CASSLREYYNEQFF.

The CDR3 is CASSPGQGRHF. CDR3 DNA: TGTGCCAGCAGCCCGGGACAGGGAAGGCATTTT. The chain has TRBV5-4 and TRBJ1-5; 9 bases line up with TRBD1. The CDR3 loop spans 11 amino acids. Unmatched junction bases numbered 5, after V lost 4 bases and J lost 15 bases. Per the germline V gene, CDR1 is SGHNT and CDR2 is YYREEE (reference sequence).

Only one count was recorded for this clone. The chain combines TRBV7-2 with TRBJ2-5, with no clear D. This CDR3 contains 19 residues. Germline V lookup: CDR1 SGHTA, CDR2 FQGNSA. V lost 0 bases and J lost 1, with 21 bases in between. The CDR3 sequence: CASSLAQPSLLTLQETQYF. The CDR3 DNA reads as TGTGCCAGCAGCTTAGCGCAACCCTCCCTCCTAACCCTCCAAGAGACCCAGTACTTC.

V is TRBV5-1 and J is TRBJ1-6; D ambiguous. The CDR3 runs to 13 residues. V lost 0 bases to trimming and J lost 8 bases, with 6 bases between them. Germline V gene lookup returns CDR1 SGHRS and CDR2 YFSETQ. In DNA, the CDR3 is TGCGCCAGCAGCTTGGCGGCGGATTCACCCCTCCACTTT. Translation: CASSLAADSPLHF.

The CDR3 is CASSQFANYGYTF. Written as DNA, the CDR3 is TGTGCCAGCAGCCAATTCGCTAACTATGGCTACACCTTC. This chain connects TRBV3-1 (or the pseudogene TRBV3-2) to TRBJ1-2; unclear D gene. There are 13 residues in the CDR3. Germline V gene sequence: CDR1 LGHDT, CDR2 YNNKEL (reference sequence). V was shortened by 2 bases and J by 0 bases, with 4 bases between the two germline ends.

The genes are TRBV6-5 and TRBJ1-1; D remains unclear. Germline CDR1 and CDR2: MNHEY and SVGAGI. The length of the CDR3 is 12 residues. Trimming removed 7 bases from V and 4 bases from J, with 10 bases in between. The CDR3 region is CASIIAFTEAFF. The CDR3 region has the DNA TGTGCCAGCATTATTGCGTTCACTGAAGCTTTCTTT.

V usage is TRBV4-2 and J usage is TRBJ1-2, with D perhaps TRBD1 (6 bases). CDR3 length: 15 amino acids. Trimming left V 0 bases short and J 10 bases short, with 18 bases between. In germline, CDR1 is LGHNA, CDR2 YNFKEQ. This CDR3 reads CASSQDPAQGRDYTF. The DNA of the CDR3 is TGTGCCAGCAGCCAAGATCCAGCACAGGGAAGGGACTACACCTTC.

The CDR3 sequence is CASSLEISGNYEQYF. CDR3 coding DNA: TGCGCCAGCAGCCTGGAAATCTCAGGGAACTACGAGCAGTACTTC. The rearrangement joins TRBV4-3 to TRBJ2-7; D is possibly TRBD1 (5 bases). Trimming stripped 4 bases from V and 3 bases from J, with 16 bases between. CDR3 size: 15 residues. Germline V CDR1 and CDR2: LGHNA, YSLEER.

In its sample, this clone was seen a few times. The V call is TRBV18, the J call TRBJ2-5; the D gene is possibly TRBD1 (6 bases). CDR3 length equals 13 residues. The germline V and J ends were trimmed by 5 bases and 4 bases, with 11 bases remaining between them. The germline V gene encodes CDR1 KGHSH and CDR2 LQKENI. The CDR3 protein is CASSFRGIETQYF. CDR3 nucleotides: TGTGCCAGCTCATTCAGGGGCATAGAGACCCAGTACTTC.

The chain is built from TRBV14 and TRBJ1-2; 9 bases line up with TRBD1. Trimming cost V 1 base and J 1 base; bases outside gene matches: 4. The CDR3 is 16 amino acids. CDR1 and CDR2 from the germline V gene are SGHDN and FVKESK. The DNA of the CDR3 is TGTGCCAGCAGCCAAGGGACAGGGGACTTTAACTATGGCTACACCTTC. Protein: CASSQGTGDFNYGYTF.

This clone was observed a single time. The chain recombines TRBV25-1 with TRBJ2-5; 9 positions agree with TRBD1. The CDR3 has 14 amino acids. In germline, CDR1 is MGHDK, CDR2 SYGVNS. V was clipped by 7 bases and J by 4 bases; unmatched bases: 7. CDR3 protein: CASTTGGLGETQYF. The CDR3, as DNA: TGTGCCAGCACCACAGGGGGCTTGGGAGAGACCCAGTACTTC.

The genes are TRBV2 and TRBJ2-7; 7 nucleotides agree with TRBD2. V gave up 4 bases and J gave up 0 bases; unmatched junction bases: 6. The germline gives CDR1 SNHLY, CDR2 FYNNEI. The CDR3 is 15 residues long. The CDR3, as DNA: TGTGCCAGCAGTGGGCGGCTAGCGGCCTCCTACGAGCAGTACTTC. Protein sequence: CASSGRLAASYEQYF.

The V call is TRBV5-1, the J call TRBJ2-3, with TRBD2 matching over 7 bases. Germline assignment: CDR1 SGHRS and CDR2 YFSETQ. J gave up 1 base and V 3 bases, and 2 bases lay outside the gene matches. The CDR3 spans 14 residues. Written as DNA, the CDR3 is TGCGCCAGCAGCTATGCGGGGGGCACAGATACGCAGTATTTT. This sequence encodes CASSYAGGTDTQYF.